This T cell receptor (beta chain) was retrieved from a study of T cell repertoires in cytomegalovirus infection. Whole-study context: Indicated by public TCR beta signatures were CMV infection and matching HLA type. Study-level findings and limits: Across the ex vivo response, the dominant clonotypes were HLA-C-restricted CMV-specific TCR beta clonotypes. Of the TCR beta families, the public ones yielded a cumulative frequency that identified carriers of CMV plus the relevant HLA.

Germline V CDR1 and CDR2: SGDLS, YYNGEE. The CDR3 is made up of 13 amino acids. TCRdb passed the reads through MiXCR, listing each CDR3 protein once. Among around 530,000 distinct CDR3 sequences listed, approximately 17% were seen once. Remarks on this clonotype: Its target is not known. Sequence at one end of the junction differs from germline and may be a read error.

The sample consisted of CD8+ T cells from PBMCs. The genes are TRBV9 and TRBJ1-2; 9 bases are shared with TRBD1. This receptor was obtained from a human donor in good health (CMV status not recorded). Some clones in this sample may be carry-over from other donors' samples. Here the CDR3 DNA reads TGTGCCAGCAGCCTCCGAGGGGACAGGGAGGAAACATTC. This encodes CASSLRGDREETF.